These 32 T cell receptor beta chains originate from one sample sequenced in a study of blood T cell repertoires in COVID-19 (dated by TCRdb to about 2020). Receptor amplification or capture employed the immunoSEQ multiplex PCR assay. In its TCRdb copy, this immuneACCESS table keeps in-frame sequences only and misses some clones. Where compared with another copy, unresolved V genes explain less than half of these, and the others have no known cause. Across this sample there are under 250,000 clones, with 89% seen only once. The top ten clones comprise 3.5% to 4% of the sample. Sequencing was performed on PBMCs or T cells enriched from blood (not recorded which). The receptor source for this set is a woman in her twenties or thirties with acute COVID-19.

V gene TRBV9 combines with J gene TRBJ2-5, with 14 bases fitting TRBD2. V lost 3 bases, J lost 7 bases, and 14 bases stayed unmatched. This CDR3 has 18 residues. Per germline, CDR1 SGDLS and CDR2 YYNGEE. The CDR3 bases are TGTGCCAGCAGCGGCACCGGGACTAGCGGGGGAGGGGTTGGGACCCAGTACTTC. Its translation is CASSGTGTSGGGVGTQYF. Full variable domain (outside the CDR3, taken from reference TRBV9 and TRBJ2-5): DSGVTQTPKHLITATGQRVTLRCSPRSGDLSVYWYQQSLDQGLQFLIQYYNGEERAKGNILERFSAQQFPDLHSELNLSSLELGDSALYFCASSGTGTSGGGVGTQYFGPGTRLLVL.

The chain couples TRBV2 to TRBJ1-5; D is unresolved. The germline V gene has CDR1 SNHLY and CDR2 FYNNEI. The CDR3 covers 14 residues. V lost 4 bases, J lost 5 bases, and 12 bases lay in between. CDR3 DNA: TGTGCCAGCAGTGGACGGGGTAGGGATCAGCCCCAGCATTTT. Translated: CASSGRGRDQPQHF.

V and J are TRBV19 and TRBJ1-2, with D possibly TRBD1 on 6 matching bases. The CDR3 is made up of 17 amino acids. CDR1 and CDR2 from the germline V gene are LNHDA and SQIVND (reference sequence). V was clipped by 1 base and J by 4 bases, with 19 bases between them. CDR3 loop: CASSIVLTTGRAYGYTF. For the CDR3, the DNA is TGTGCCAGTAGTATAGTTCTCACGACAGGTCGGGCCTATGGCTACACCTTC.

The chain recombines TRBV6-4 with TRBJ1-2; D not certain. Trimming took off 7 bases at V and 3 bases at J, with 15 bases between the two ends. The CDR3 has 14 residues. Germline V gene lookup returns CDR1 MRHNA and CDR2 SNTAGT. The CDR3 spells CASKVQVGDYGYTF. The CDR3 region has the DNA TGTGCCAGCAAGGTCCAAGTCGGGGACTATGGCTACACCTTC.

This clone appeared a few times. The CDR3: CATSRGQGPSEQYF. Here the CDR3 DNA reads TGTGCCACCAGCAGAGGACAGGGACCCTCCGAGCAGTACTTC. V is TRBV15 and J is TRBJ2-7, with TRBD1 identical over 7 bases. The V gene end was trimmed by 1 base and the J gene end by 6 bases; junction bases not matched to a gene: 6. The CDR3 extends over 14 amino acids. From germline, CDR1 is LNHNV and CDR2 YYDKDF (reference sequence).

This clone was counted a few times. The chain carries TRBV4-3 and TRBJ1-4; D may be TRBD1 (6 bases). This CDR3 contains 17 residues. CDR1 is LGHNA, CDR2 YSLEER, per germline. Trimming left V 1 base short and J 5 bases short, with 17 bases between. The CDR3 DNA reads TGCGCCAGCAGCCAAGGACTCCAGCCGAGGGGGAATGAAAAACTGTTTTTT. It specifies CASSQGLQPRGNEKLFF.

In its sample, this clone was seen a few times. The rearrangement links TRBV10-3 to TRBJ1-1; D is uncertain. V shed 4 bases and J shed 0 bases, with 9 bases lying between them. CDR1 is ENHRY and CDR2 is SYGVKD in the germline V gene. The CDR3 length is 14 residues. This CDR3 is CAISGPQLNTEAFF. The CDR3 coding sequence is TGTGCCATCAGTGGCCCACAGTTGAACACTGAAGCTTTCTTT.

This chain links TRBV7-2 with TRBJ2-1; TRBD2 might be the D (6 bases). This CDR3 is 16 amino acids long. Germline CDR1 is SGHTA and CDR2 is FQGNSA. V lost 2 bases and J 7 bases, leaving 18 bases between the germline ends. CDR3 in DNA: TGTGCCAGCAGCTTAAAATCCCGGGACTCGGGAAATGAGCAGTTCTTC. Its protein is CASSLKSRDSGNEQFF.

V gene TRBV3-1 (or the pseudogene TRBV3-2) combines with J gene TRBJ2-7; D unresolved. Trimming removed 1 base from V and 3 bases from J, with 13 bases in between. This CDR3 has 15 amino acids. CDR1 LGHDT and CDR2 YNNKEL come from the germline V gene (reference sequence). The CDR3: CASSQVTGLVYEQYF. The CDR3 bases are TGTGCCAGCAGCCAAGTTACCGGGTTAGTCTACGAGCAGTACTTC.

This chain connects TRBV4-3 to TRBJ1-5, with D possibly TRBD1 on 6 matching bases. Trimming stripped 0 bases from V and 0 bases from J, with 15 bases between. The CDR3 is made up of 18 amino acids. The germline V gene has CDR1 LGHNA and CDR2 YSLEER. The CDR3 here is CASSQDPMGGHSNQPQHF. CDR3 nucleotide sequence: TGCGCCAGCAGCCAAGATCCCATGGGGGGGCATAGCAATCAGCCCCAGCATTTT.

This chain joins TRBV18 and TRBJ1-2; 9 bases fit TRBD1. V trimming: 5 bases; J trimming: 4 bases; junction bases outside the gene matches: 5. Germline V gene lookup returns CDR1 KGHSH and CDR2 LQKENI. CDR3 size: 14 residues. CDR3 amino acids: CASSTTGGIYGYTF. CDR3 nucleotide sequence: TGTGCCAGCTCAACGACAGGGGGTATCTATGGCTACACCTTC.

This sequence joins TRBV7-3 and TRBJ2-7; TRBD2 is a possible D gene (5 bases). The CDR3 contains 15 residues. The V end lost 6 bases, the J end lost 2 bases, and 17 bases lay between the germline ends. Looked up from germline, CDR1 is SGHTA and CDR2 is FQGTGA. DNA for the CDR3: TGTGCCAGCAGGAAAGACGGTCCCGGGACCTACGAGCAGTACTTC. Translation: CASRKDGPGTYEQYF.

V and J are TRBV25-1 and TRBJ1-2; no definite D call. Germline V gives CDR1 MGHDK, CDR2 SYGVNS. The CDR3 runs to 15 residues. V dropped 1 base and J dropped 0 bases, with 9 bases sitting between them. CDR3 loop: CASSEFMAANYGYTF. DNA for the CDR3: TGTGCCAGCAGTGAATTTATGGCAGCTAACTATGGCTACACCTTC.

The chain is built from TRBV10-2 and TRBJ1-4; D gene unclear. CDR3 length: 13 residues. The germline V gene has CDR1 WSHSY and CDR2 SAAADI. V was pared by 4 bases and J by 5 bases, with 8 bases between. CDR3 in amino acids: CASSGTVNEKLFF. CDR3 bases: TGCGCCAGCAGTGGTACAGTAAATGAAAAACTGTTTTTT.

This chain links TRBV5-1 with TRBJ1-4, with unresolved D. CDR1 SGHRS and CDR2 YFSETQ come from the germline V gene. This CDR3 has 16 amino acids. V lost 4 bases and J 2 bases, leaving 15 bases between the germline ends. The CDR3 coding sequence is TGCGCCAGCAGCCGGGGTAGGGCCTCCACTAATGAAAAACTGTTTTTT. This encodes CASSRGRASTNEKLFF.

The chain employs TRBV28 and TRBJ2-7; D is undetermined. Trimming removed 3 bases at V and 3 bases at J, with 12 bases between. The CDR3 sequence is 14 residues long. Germline loops: CDR1 MDHEN, CDR2 SYDVKM. DNA for the CDR3: TGTGCCAGCAGTTTCAGGCATACCCTCTACGAGCAGTACTTC. Residues: CASSFRHTLYEQYF.

This clone has just one count. J is TRBJ1-5 and V is TRBV27, with no clear D. The V end lost 11 bases, the J end lost 7 bases, and 12 bases lay between the germline ends. Germline values: CDR1 MNHEY, CDR2 SMNVEV (reference sequence). This CDR3 is 11 amino acids long. This chain's CDR3 is CAGHPGQPQHF. CDR3 in DNA: TGTGCCGGCCACCCAGGCCAGCCCCAGCATTTT.

The J gene is TRBJ1-1, the V gene TRBV19, with TRBD1 matching 7 bases. This CDR3 region has 16 residues. The V and J ends lost 10 bases and 2 bases, in that order; junction bases with no gene match: 16. Germline V gives CDR1 LNHDA, CDR2 SQIVND (reference sequence). Here the CDR3 reads CATREGFRGLNTEAFF. In DNA, the CDR3 is TGTGCCACCCGGGAGGGGTTTAGGGGGCTTAACACTGAAGCTTTCTTT. Together with reference TRBV19 and TRBJ1-1, the CDR3 gives the full variable domain: DGGITQSPKYLFRKEGQNVTLSCEQNLNHDAMYWYRQDPGQGLRLIYYSQIVNDFQKGDIAEGYSVSREKKESFPLTVTSAQKNPTAFYLCATREGFRGLNTEAFFGQGTRLTVV.

The chain employs TRBV13 and TRBJ1-1, with D perhaps TRBD1 (5 bases). The germline V gene has CDR1 PRHDT and CDR2 FYEKMQ (reference sequence). The CDR3 has 13 residues. Trimming removed 3 bases at V and 6 bases at J, with 11 bases between. The CDR3 protein is CASSFFRAPEAFF. As DNA, the CDR3 is TGTGCCAGCAGCTTTTTCAGGGCCCCTGAAGCTTTCTTT.

With respect to this clone: The sample contains more than one DNA sequence encoding this CDR3. The chain carries TRBV30 and TRBJ1-4; unclear D gene. The V end was cut by 0 bases, the J end by 0 bases, with 5 bases between. CDR1 is GTSNPN and CDR2 is SVGIG in the germline V gene (reference sequence). The CDR3 spans 14 residues. The CDR3 DNA sequence: TGTGCCTGGAGTGTATCCGCAACTAATGAAAAACTGTTTTTT. It encodes CAWSVSATNEKLFF.

The J gene is TRBJ1-5, the V gene TRBV24-1; 8 positions match TRBD1. This CDR3 comprises 14 residues. V shed 1 base, J shed 5 bases, and the junction held 0 bases outside the gene matches. CDR1 KGHDR and CDR2 SFDVKD come from the germline V gene. In DNA form, the CDR3 reads TGTGCCACCAGTGATTTCAGGGGGCATCAGCCCCAGCATTTT. Translating it yields CATSDFRGHQPQHF.

Many counts were recorded for this clone. V gene TRBV7-8 combines with J gene TRBJ1-5, with 8 bases that match TRBD1. Losses at the gene ends were 5 bases for V and 4 bases for J; bases not matched to a gene: 7. CDR3 length: 15 amino acids. Germline CDR1 is SGHVS and CDR2 is FQNEAQ. In DNA, the CDR3 is TGTGCCAGCAGCATGGACAGGGTAGGAAATCAGCCCCAGCATTTT. Its protein is CASSMDRVGNQPQHF.

This rearrangement joins TRBV18 to TRBJ1-3; TRBD1 might be the D (5 bases). V lost 5 bases and J lost 4, with 12 bases in between. The V gene's germline CDR1 is KGHSH and CDR2 LQKENI. The CDR3 has 14 amino acids. CDR3 residues: CASSTGLRGNTIYF. CDR3 nucleotide sequence: TGTGCCAGCTCAACAGGTTTGCGAGGAAACACCATATATTTT.

The genes are TRBV6-6 and TRBJ1-1; 7 nucleotides agree with TRBD1. Germline V gene lookup returns CDR1 MNHNY and CDR2 SVGAGI (reference sequence). With V trimmed by 6 bases and J by 0 bases, 13 bases remained unmatched. The CDR3 runs 17 residues. The CDR3 reads CASSRGTVNFMNTEAFF. In DNA, the CDR3 is TGTGCCAGCAGCCGAGGGACAGTTAATTTTATGAACACTGAAGCTTTCTTT.

The chain has TRBV6-2 or TRBV6-3 and TRBJ1-1; no reliable D call. Germline V gives CDR1 MNHEY, CDR2 SVGEGT. Trimming took off 4 bases at V and 1 base at J, with 7 bases between the two ends. The CDR3 is 13 residues long. The CDR3 here is CASSFYKNTEAFF. DNA for the CDR3: TGTGCCAGCAGTTTTTACAAGAACACTGAAGCTTTCTTT.

V gene TRBV7-2 combines with J gene TRBJ1-2; 8 bases match TRBD1. The CDR3 loop spans 16 amino acids. Germline V gives CDR1 SGHTA, CDR2 FQGNSA. The trim removed 5 bases at V and 6 bases at J, leaving 14 bases unmatched. The CDR3 here is CASSGLGTGRLNGYTF. CDR3 coding DNA: TGTGCCAGCAGCGGCCTAGGGACAGGCAGGCTAAATGGCTACACCTTC.

The chain combines TRBV6-5 with TRBJ1-6; 9 nucleotides line up with TRBD1. With 2 bases clipped from V and 10 bases from J, the junction kept 3 bases outside the gene matches. The germline V gene encodes CDR1 MNHEY and CDR2 SVGAGI. The CDR3 is 14 amino acids. CDR3 DNA: TGTGCCAGCAGTTACACGGACAGGGGCTCACCCCTCCACTTT. As protein: CASSYTDRGSPLHF.

The chain combines TRBV7-6 with TRBJ2-7; tentative D call: TRBD1 (6 bases). The germline V gene encodes CDR1 SGHVS and CDR2 FNYEAQ. The V gene lost 2 bases and the J gene lost 2 bases, with 10 bases spanning the gap. CDR3 length: 14 residues. The CDR3 bases are TGTGCCAGCAGCTTACAGGGGCCAACCTACGAGCAGTACTTC. This sequence encodes CASSLQGPTYEQYF.

The CDR3 loop is CATSTTGDLGGYTF. The CDR3 coding sequence is TGTGCCACCAGCACGACCGGGGATCTCGGCGGCTACACCTTC. V gene TRBV15 combines with J gene TRBJ1-2; D gene unclear. Trimming removed 4 bases at V and 8 bases at J, with 17 bases between. The CDR3 spans 14 residues. Per the germline V gene, CDR1 is LNHNV and CDR2 is YYDKDF (reference sequence). Full variable domain (remainder filled in from reference TRBV15 and TRBJ1-2): DAMVIQNPRYQVTQFGKPVTLSCSQTLNHNVMYWYQQKSSQAPKLLFHYYDKDFNNEADTPDNFQSRRPNTSFCFLDIRSPGLGDTAMYLCATSTTGDLGGYTFGSGTRLTVV.

This sequence joins TRBV18 and TRBJ1-5; D is unresolved. The germline V gene has CDR1 KGHSH and CDR2 LQKENI. The CDR3 runs to 14 residues. V was trimmed by 2 bases and J by 7 bases, leaving 12 bases between them. Written as DNA, the CDR3 is TGTGCCAGCTCACCAGGTACAGCAGAACAGCCCCAGCATTTT. Protein product: CASSPGTAEQPQHF.

The V gene is TRBV10-1, the J gene TRBJ1-1, with 7 positions matching TRBD1. The germline CDR1 and CDR2 sequences are WNHNN and SYGVQD (reference sequence). The V and J ends lost 7 bases and 5 bases, in that order; junction bases with no gene match: 7. The CDR3 is 13 amino acids. The CDR3 region is CASKEGAYTEAFF. The CDR3 DNA follows: TGCGCCAGCAAGGAGGGGGCGTATACTGAAGCTTTCTTT.

With regard to this clone: This sample includes further DNA sequences coding for the same CDR3. This sequence joins TRBV6-5 and TRBJ1-2, with D tentatively TRBD1 (6 bases). V gave up 8 bases and J gave up 1 base, with 11 bases separating them. This CDR3 has 13 amino acids. Germline lookup yields CDR1 MNHEY and CDR2 SVGAGI. The CDR3 loop reads CASSLDSNYGYTF. Here the CDR3 DNA reads TGTGCCAGCTCACTGGACAGTAACTATGGCTACACCTTC.